Sequencing of this T cell receptor beta chain was carried out in a study of CD4 T cells in relation to SARS-CoV-2 and coronaviruses. Between the trimmed V and J ends, which lost 3 bases and 1 base, there was a span of 13 bases. The CDR3 length is 17 residues. Germline V lookup: CDR1 MDHEN, CDR2 SYDVKM. Measured with immunoSEQ multiplex PCR; TCRdb has only the in-frame clones, and not every one. Among about 36,000 clones, roughly 82% were seen once, and the ten largest hold roughly 21%. On this clone itself: Its antigen is as yet unknown.

The origin of this receptor is an adult with COVID-19. The sequenced sample consisted of memory CD4+ T cells from PBMCs, cultured in vitro. The V gene is TRBV28, the J gene TRBJ2-6; D is ambiguous. For the CDR3, the DNA is TGTGCCAGCAGTTTTCTTGGTTCAACTTCTGGGGCCAACGTCCTGACTTTC. It codes for CASSFLGSTSGANVLTF.